One and the same sample provided the 14 T cell receptor beta chains below, sequenced in a study of cytomegalovirus exposure and HLA in healthy donors. Clones were read by immunoSEQ multiplex PCR, and TCRdb kept only the in-frame ones, dropping some. The table shows more than 200,000 clones, with about 90% occurring only once. Sequencing was performed on PBMCs. All receptors come from a woman in her 30s in good health and CMV-seronegative.

The chain employs TRBV6-6 and TRBJ2-3; tentatively, D is TRBD1 (6 bases). Germline CDR1 and CDR2: MNHNY and SVGAGI (reference sequence). CDR3 length: 11 residues. The germline V and J ends were trimmed by 7 bases and 6 bases, with 8 bases remaining between them. CDR3 in DNA: TGTGCCAGCAAGAGGGGGGATACGCAGTATTTT. As protein: CASKRGDTQYF.

This CDR3 is CASQQVQDYGYTF. The CDR3 DNA reads as TGTGCCAGCCAACAGGTACAAGACTATGGCTACACCTTC. The chain joins TRBV2 to TRBJ1-2; maybe TRBD1 (5 bases). The CDR3 runs 13 residues. CDR1 SNHLY and CDR2 FYNNEI come from the germline V gene. The V gene lost 8 bases and the J gene lost 3 bases, with 13 bases spanning the gap.

The chain is built from TRBV11-2 and TRBJ2-7; the match to TRBD1 covers 8 bases. CDR1 and CDR2 (germline): SGHAT, FQNNGV. The ends lost 4 bases at V and 0 bases at J; junction bases unmatched: 8. This CDR3 spans 16 amino acids. The CDR3 DNA reads as TGTGCCAGCAGCTCGGAGACAGGGGTCCCCTCCTACGAGCAGTACTTC. This gives the protein CASSSETGVPSYEQYF.

The rearrangement joins TRBV7-9 to TRBJ2-7; D possibly corresponds to TRBD1 (7 bases). The germline gives CDR1 SEHNR, CDR2 FQNEAQ (reference sequence). The CDR3 covers 14 residues. Trimming took 0 bases from V and 5 from J, leaving 11 bases between them. CDR3 protein: CASSLAAGGNEQYF. The CDR3 DNA is TGTGCCAGCAGCTTAGCTGCAGGGGGGAACGAGCAGTACTTC.

The chain has TRBV5-6 and TRBJ2-7, with D unresolved. Per germline, CDR1 SGHDT and CDR2 YYEEEE. V lost 2 bases and J lost 5, with 8 bases in between. The CDR3 runs 12 residues. The CDR3 loop reads CASSFIGNEQYF. DNA of the CDR3: TGTGCCAGCAGCTTCATAGGGAACGAGCAGTACTTC.

The rearrangement uses TRBV28 and TRBJ2-3; TRBD2 is a possible D gene (7 bases). The CDR3 is 15 residues long. Trimming removed 5 bases at V and 4 bases at J, with 16 bases between. Germline assignment: CDR1 MDHEN and CDR2 SYDVKM. The DNA for the CDR3 is TGTGCCAGCAGTGTTGGGGGGGGCTCGCCAGATACGCAGTATTTT. Translating it yields CASSVGGGSPDTQYF.

About this clone itself: This CDR3 is also generated by other DNA sequences in the sample. The V and J genes are TRBV6-5 and TRBJ1-2; 11 positions agree with TRBD1. Trimming took 2 bases from V and 5 from J; bases not matched to a gene: 7. Germline V lookup: CDR1 MNHEY, CDR2 SVGAGI. This CDR3 has 16 amino acids. The chain's CDR3 is CASSYVRTGGGYGYTF. As DNA, the CDR3 is TGTGCCAGCAGTTACGTCCGGACAGGGGGCGGGTATGGCTACACCTTC.

This clone has just a few counts. The V call is TRBV19, the J call TRBJ2-1; 13 nucleotides align to TRBD2. V trimming: 10 bases; J trimming: 0 bases; junction bases outside the gene matches: 15. CDR3 size: 19 residues. CDR1 and CDR2 from the germline V gene are LNHDA and SQIVND (reference sequence). The CDR3 nucleotides read TGTGCCACCGGGACTAGCGGGAACTTTACCCAATTCTCCTACAATGAGCAGTTCTTC. Amino acids: CATGTSGNFTQFSYNEQFF.

This clone was detected only a few times. V usage is TRBV7-3 and J usage is TRBJ2-1; TRBD2 aligns across 8 bases. V shed 5 bases and J 8 bases; nucleotides not matched to a gene: 11. From germline, CDR1 is SGHTA and CDR2 FQGTGA. CDR3 length: 15 amino acids. The CDR3 loop reads CASSPGLAPRDEQFF. Here the CDR3 DNA reads TGTGCCAGCAGCCCTGGACTAGCCCCGAGGGATGAGCAGTTCTTC.

This clone appeared once. The chain uses TRBV7-2 and TRBJ2-7; TRBD1 might be the D (6 bases). The CDR3 consists of 15 residues. Germline CDR1 SGHTA, CDR2 FQGNSA. Trimming removed 2 bases at V and 3 bases at J, with 14 bases between. The CDR3 nucleotides are TGTGCCAGCAGCTTATTACAGGGATCCCTCTACGAGCAGTACTTC. Protein sequence: CASSLLQGSLYEQYF.

The rearrangement links TRBV4-3 to TRBJ1-1; no reliable D call. CDR3 length: 16 amino acids. In germline, CDR1 is LGHNA, CDR2 YSLEER. Trimming stripped 4 bases from V and 1 base from J, with 16 bases between. The CDR3: CASSRAATDRNTEAFF. The DNA of the CDR3 is TGCGCCAGCAGCCGGGCAGCTACAGATCGGAACACTGAAGCTTTCTTT.

This clone was seen a single time. CDR3 bases: TGCAGCGCCCCTACTCCGACAGGGGGCGGTGAGCAGTTCTTC. Translating gives CSAPTPTGGGEQFF. The rearrangement links TRBV29-1 to TRBJ2-1, with 10 bases matching TRBD1. Germline values: CDR1 SQVTM, CDR2 ANQGSEA. CDR3 length: 14 amino acids. After removal of 7 bases from V and 9 bases from J, the junction contained 12 bases not matched to a gene.

The chain employs TRBV11-2 and TRBJ2-2; a weak D match, TRBD2 (6 bases). Germline lookup yields CDR1 SGHAT and CDR2 FQNNGV. V shed 1 base and J shed 3 bases, with 9 bases lying between them. The CDR3 totals 15 residues. The CDR3 region has the DNA TGTGCCAGCAGCTTAGCGGGAGACTACACCGGGGAGCTGTTTTTT. Amino acids: CASSLAGDYTGELFF.

V and J are TRBV9 and TRBJ2-4, with D possibly matching TRBD2 (6 bases). Trimming took off 1 base at V and 1 base at J, with 9 bases between the two ends. Germline CDR1 reads SGDLS; CDR2 reads YYNGEE. This CDR3 contains 15 residues. The CDR3 DNA follows: TGTGCCAGCAGCGTAAGCGGGTTGGCCAAAAACATTCAGTACTTC. Protein product: CASSVSGLAKNIQYF.